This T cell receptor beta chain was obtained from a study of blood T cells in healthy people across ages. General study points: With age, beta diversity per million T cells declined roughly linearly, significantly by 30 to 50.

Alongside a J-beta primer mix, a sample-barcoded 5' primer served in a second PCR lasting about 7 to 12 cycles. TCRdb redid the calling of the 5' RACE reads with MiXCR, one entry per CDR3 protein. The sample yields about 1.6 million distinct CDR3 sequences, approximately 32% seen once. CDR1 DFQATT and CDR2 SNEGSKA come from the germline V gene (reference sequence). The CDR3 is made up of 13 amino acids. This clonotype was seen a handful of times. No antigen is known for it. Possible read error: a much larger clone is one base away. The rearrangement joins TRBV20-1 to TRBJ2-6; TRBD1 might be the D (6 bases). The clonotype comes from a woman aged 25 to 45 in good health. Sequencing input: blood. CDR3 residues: CSATGAGANVRTF. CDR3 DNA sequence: TGCAGTGCTACAGGGGCTGGGGCCAACGTCCGGACTTTC.